The entry that follows covers one T cell receptor beta chain sequence. This sample stems from a study of technical replicates of blood from a few donors. Libraries were prepared by immunoSEQ multiplex PCR; TCRdb keeps only in-frame clonotypes and omits some of them. The data hold about 72,000 clones, with 80% to 95% observed a single time. V was shortened by 3 bases and J by 2 bases, with 11 bases between the two germline ends. From germline, CDR1 is GTSNPN and CDR2 SVGIG (reference sequence). This CDR3 comprises 14 residues. The sample was T cells isolated from PBMCs. The sequence was collected from a human donor in good health. This chain links TRBV30 with TRBJ1-3; D perhaps matches TRBD1 (5 bases). The CDR3 here is CAWRGGGTGNTIYF. The CDR3 nucleotides read TGTGCCTGGAGGGGTGGGGGGACTGGAAACACCATATATTTT.